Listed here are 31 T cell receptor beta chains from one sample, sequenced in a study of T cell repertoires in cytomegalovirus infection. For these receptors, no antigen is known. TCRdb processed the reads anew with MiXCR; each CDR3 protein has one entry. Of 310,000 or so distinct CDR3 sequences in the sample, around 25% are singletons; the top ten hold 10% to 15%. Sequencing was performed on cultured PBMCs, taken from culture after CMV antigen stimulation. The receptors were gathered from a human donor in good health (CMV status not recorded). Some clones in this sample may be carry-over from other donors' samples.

CDR3 sequence reads: CASSQGGGKLFF. CDR3 DNA: TGTGCCAGCAGCCAAGGAGGGGGAAAACTGTTTTTT. This sequence joins TRBV3-1 and TRBJ1-4; possibly TRBD1 for D (6 bases). The germline gives CDR1 LGHDT, CDR2 YNNKEL (reference sequence). This CDR3 contains 12 residues. V was pared by 1 base and J by 10 bases, with 7 bases between. Complete variable domain (other parts from reference TRBV3-1 and TRBJ1-4): DTAVSQTPKYLVTQMGNDKSIKCEQNLGHDTMYWYKQDSKKFLKIMFSYNNKELIINETVPNRFSPKSPDKAHLNLHINSLELGDSAVYFCASSQGGGKLFFGSGTQLSVL.

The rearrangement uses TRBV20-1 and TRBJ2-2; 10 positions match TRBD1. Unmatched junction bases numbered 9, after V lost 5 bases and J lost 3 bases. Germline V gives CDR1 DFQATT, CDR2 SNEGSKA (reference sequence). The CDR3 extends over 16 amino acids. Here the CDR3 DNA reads TGCAGTGCTGTCAGGTGGACAGGGGGGGACACCGGGGAGCTGTTTTTT. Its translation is CSAVRWTGGDTGELFF.

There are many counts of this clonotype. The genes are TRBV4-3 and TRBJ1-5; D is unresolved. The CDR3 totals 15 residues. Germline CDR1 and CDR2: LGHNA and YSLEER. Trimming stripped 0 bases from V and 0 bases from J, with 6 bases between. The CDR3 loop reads CASSQDKSSNQPQHF. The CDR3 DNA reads TGCGCCAGCAGCCAAGATAAGTCTAGCAATCAGCCCCAGCATTTT.

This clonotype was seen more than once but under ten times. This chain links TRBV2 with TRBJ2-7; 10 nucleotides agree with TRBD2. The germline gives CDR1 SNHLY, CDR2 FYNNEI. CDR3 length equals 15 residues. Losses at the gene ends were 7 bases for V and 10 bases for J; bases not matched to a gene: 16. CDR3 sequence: CASTPGRLAGENQYV. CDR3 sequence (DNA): TGTGCCAGCACCCCAGGGAGGCTAGCGGGAGAAAATCAGTACGTC.

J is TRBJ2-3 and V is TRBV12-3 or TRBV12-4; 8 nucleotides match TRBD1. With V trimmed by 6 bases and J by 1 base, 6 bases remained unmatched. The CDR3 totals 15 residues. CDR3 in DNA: TGTGCCAGCAGGAATCACAGGGGGGGCACAGATACGCAGTATTTT. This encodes CASRNHRGGTDTQYF.

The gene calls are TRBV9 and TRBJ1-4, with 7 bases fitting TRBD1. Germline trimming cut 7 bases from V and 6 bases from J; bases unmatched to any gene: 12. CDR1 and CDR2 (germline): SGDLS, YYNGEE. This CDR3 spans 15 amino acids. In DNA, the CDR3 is TGTGCCAGCTACACCCCGGTTACAGGGGATGAAAAACTGTTTTTT. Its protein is CASYTPVTGDEKLFF.

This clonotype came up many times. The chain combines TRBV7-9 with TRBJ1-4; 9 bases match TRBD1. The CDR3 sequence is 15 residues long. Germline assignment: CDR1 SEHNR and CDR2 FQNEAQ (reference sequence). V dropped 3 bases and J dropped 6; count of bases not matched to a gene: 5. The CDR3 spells CASSLGRTGDEKLFF. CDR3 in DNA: TGTGCCAGCAGCTTGGGACGGACAGGGGATGAAAAACTGTTTTTT.

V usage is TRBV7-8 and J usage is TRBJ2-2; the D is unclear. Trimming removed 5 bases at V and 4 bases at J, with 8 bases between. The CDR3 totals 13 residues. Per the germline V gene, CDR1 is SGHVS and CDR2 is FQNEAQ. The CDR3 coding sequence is TGTGCCAGCAGCGATCATGGCACCGGGGAGCTGTTTTTT. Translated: CASSDHGTGELFF.

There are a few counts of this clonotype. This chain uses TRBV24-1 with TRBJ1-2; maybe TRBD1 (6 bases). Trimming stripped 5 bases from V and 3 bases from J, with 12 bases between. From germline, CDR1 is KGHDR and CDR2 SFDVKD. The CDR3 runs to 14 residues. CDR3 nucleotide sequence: TGTGCCACCAGTGCCACAGGGAGCGACTATGGCTACACCTTC. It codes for CATSATGSDYGYTF.

The chain's CDR3 is CSARAGTSNEQFF. The DNA of the CDR3 is TGCAGTGCTAGAGCCGGGACTAGCAATGAGCAGTTCTTC. This sequence joins TRBV20-1 and TRBJ2-1; 8 bases agree with TRBD2. Trimming cost V 1 base and J 6 bases; bases outside gene matches: 2. Germline V gene lookup returns CDR1 DFQATT and CDR2 SNEGSKA (reference sequence). There are 13 residues in the CDR3.

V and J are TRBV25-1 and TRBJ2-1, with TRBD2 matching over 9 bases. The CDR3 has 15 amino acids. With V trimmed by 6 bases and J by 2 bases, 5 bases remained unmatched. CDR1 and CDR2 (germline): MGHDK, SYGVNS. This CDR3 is CASSSGTSPYNEQFF. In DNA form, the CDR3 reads TGTGCCAGCAGCTCCGGGACTAGCCCCTACAATGAGCAGTTCTTC.

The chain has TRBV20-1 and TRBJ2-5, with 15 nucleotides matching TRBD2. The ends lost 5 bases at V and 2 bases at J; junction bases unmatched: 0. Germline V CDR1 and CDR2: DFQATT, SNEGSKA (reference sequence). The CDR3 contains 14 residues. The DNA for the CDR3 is TGCAGTGCTGGACTAGCGGGAGGGCAAGAGACCCAGTACTTC. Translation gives CSAGLAGGQETQYF.

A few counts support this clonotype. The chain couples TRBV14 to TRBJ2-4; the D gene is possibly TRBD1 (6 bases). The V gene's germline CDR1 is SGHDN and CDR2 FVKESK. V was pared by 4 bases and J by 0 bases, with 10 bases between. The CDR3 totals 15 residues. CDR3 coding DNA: TGTGCCAGCAGCCTTTGGACAGTAGCCAAAAACATTCAGTACTTC. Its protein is CASSLWTVAKNIQYF.

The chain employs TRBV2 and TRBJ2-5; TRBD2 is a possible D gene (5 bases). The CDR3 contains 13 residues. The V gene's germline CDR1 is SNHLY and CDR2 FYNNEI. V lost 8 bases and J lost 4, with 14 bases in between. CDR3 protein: CASLGGGGETQYF. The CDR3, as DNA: TGTGCCAGCCTCGGAGGAGGTGGAGAGACCCAGTACTTC.

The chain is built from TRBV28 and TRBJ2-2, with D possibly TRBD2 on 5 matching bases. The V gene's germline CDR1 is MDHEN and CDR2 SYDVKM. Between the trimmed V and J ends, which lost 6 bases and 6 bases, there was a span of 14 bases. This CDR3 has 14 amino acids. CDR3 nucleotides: TGTGCCAGCAGGATTAGCGTAAACGCCGGGGAGCTGTTTTTT. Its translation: CASRISVNAGELFF.

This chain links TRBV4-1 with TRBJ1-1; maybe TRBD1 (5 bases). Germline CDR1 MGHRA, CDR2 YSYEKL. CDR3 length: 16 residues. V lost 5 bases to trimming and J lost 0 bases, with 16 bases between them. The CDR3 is CASSLRDRVMNTEAFF. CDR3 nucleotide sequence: TGCGCCAGCAGCTTACGTGACAGAGTCATGAACACTGAAGCTTTCTTT.

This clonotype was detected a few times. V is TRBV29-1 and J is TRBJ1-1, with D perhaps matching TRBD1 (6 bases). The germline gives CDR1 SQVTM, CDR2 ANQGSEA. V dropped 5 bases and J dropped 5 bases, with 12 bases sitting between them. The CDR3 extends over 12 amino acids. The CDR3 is CSVHRAETEAFF. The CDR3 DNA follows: TGCAGCGTTCACAGGGCAGAGACTGAAGCTTTCTTT.

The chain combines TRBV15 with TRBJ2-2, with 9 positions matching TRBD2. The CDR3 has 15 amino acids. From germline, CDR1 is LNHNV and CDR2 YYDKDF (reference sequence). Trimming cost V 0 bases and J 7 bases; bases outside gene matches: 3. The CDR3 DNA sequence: TGTGCCACCAGCAGAGATGCGGGAGGGAACGGGGAGCTGTTTTTT. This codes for CATSRDAGGNGELFF.

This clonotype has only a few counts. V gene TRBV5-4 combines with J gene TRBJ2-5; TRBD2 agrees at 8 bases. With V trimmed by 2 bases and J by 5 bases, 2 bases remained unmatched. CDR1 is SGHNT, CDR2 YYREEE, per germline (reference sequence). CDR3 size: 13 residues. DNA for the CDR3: TGTGCCAGCAGCTTCCGCGGGGGGGAGACCCAGTACTTC. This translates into CASSFRGGETQYF.

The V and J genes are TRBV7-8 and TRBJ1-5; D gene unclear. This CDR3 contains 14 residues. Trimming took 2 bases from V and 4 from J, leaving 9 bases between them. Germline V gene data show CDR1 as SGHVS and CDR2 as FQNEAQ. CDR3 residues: CASSLRRENQPQHF. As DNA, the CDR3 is TGTGCCAGCAGCTTACGGCGGGAGAATCAGCCCCAGCATTTT. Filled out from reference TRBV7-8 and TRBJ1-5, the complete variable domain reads GAGVSQSPRYKVAKRGQDVALRCDPISGHVSLFWYQQALGQGPEFLTYFQNEAQLDKSGLPSDRFFAERPEGSVSTLKIQRTQQEDSAVYLCASSLRRENQPQHFGDGTRLSIL.

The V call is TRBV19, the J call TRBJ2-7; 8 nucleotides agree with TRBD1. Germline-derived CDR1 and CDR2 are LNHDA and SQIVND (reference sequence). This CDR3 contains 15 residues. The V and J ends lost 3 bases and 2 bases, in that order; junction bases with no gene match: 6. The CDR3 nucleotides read TGTGCCAGTAGTATCAGGGGACAGGCCACCTACGAGCAGTACTTC. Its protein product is CASSIRGQATYEQYF.

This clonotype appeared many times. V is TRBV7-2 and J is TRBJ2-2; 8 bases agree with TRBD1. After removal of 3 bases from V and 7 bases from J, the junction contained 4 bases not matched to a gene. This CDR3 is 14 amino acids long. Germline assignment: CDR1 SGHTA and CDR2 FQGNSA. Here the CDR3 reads CASSLDRANGELFF. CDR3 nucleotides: TGTGCCAGCAGCTTGGACAGGGCAAACGGGGAGCTGTTTTTT.

The CDR3 DNA follows: TGTGCCAGCAGCCGAACCGGACTAGCGGGGCAGTACGAGCAGTACTTC. The encoded protein is CASSRTGLAGQYEQYF. This chain uses TRBV6-2 or TRBV6-3 with TRBJ2-7, with TRBD2 matching 12 bases. CDR1 is MNHEY, CDR2 SVGEGT, per germline. V was pared by 6 bases and J by 4 bases, with 10 bases of the junction left unmatched. CDR3 length equals 16 residues.

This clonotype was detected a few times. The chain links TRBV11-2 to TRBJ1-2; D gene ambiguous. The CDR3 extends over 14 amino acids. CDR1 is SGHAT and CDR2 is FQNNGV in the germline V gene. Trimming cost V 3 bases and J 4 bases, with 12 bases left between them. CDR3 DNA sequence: TGTGCCAGCAGCTTGGGCCAGGCTAGCTATGGCTACACCTTC. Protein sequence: CASSLGQASYGYTF.

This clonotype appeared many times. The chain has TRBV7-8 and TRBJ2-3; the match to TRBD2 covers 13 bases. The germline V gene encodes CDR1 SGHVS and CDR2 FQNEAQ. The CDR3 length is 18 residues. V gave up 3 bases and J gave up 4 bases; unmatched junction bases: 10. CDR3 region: CASSFGLAGVSWADTQYF. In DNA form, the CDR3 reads TGTGCCAGCAGCTTCGGACTAGCGGGAGTCTCTTGGGCAGATACGCAGTATTTT.

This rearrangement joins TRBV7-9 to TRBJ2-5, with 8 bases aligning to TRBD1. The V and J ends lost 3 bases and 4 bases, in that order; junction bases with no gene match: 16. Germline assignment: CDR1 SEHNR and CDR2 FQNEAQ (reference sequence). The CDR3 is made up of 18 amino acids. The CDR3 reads CASSLLAPDRDGRETQYF. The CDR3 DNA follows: TGTGCCAGCAGCTTGTTGGCCCCGGACAGGGATGGAAGAGAGACCCAGTACTTC.

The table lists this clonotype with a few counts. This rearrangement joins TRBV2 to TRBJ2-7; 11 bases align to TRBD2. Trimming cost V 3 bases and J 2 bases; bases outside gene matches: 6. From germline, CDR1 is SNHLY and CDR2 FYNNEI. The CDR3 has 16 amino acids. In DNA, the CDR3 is TGTGCCAGCAGTGACCCGACTAGCGGGGTCACCTACGAGCAGTACGTC. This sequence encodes CASSDPTSGVTYEQYV.

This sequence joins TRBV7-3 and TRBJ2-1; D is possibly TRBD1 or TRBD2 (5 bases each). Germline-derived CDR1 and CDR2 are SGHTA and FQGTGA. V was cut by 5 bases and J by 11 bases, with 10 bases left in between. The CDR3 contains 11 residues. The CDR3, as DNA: TGTGCCAGCAGCCCCGAGGGGAAGCAGTTCTTC. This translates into CASSPEGKQFF.

The CDR3 protein is CASSPMTGSTDTQYF. For the CDR3, the DNA is TGTGCCAGCAGCCCTATGACAGGGAGCACAGATACGCAGTATTTT. The chain recombines TRBV7-3 with TRBJ2-3; 7 nucleotides agree with TRBD1. The germline gives CDR1 SGHTA, CDR2 FQGTGA. CDR3 length: 15 residues. The J segment lost 0 bases and the V segment lost 5 bases, leaving 5 bases of the junction unmatched.

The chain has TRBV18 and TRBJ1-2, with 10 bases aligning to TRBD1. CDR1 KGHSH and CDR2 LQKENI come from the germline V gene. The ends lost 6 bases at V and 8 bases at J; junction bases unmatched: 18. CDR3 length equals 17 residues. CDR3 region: CASSLGTGAPLRFGYTF. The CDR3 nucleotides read TGTGCCAGCTCCCTAGGGACAGGGGCGCCCCTGAGGTTCGGCTACACCTTC.

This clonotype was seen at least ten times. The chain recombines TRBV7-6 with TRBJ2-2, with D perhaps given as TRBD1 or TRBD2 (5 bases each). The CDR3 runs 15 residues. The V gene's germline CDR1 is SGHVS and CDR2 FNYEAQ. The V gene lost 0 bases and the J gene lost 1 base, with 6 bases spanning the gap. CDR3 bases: TGTGCCAGCAGCTTAGCGGGGGAGAACACCGGGGAGCTGTTTTTT. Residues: CASSLAGENTGELFF.